This T cell receptor (beta chain) was retrieved from a study of blood T cell repertoires in COVID-19. Study summary: The United States, Italy and Spain were the sources of the acute and convalescent COVID-19 samples. PBMCs, B-cell-depleted T cells, or T cells were the source of the cDNA or gDNA that made up the material.

As originally analysed: Reference gene primer amplification yielded estimated nucleated cell counts. The method was immunoSEQ multiplex PCR; TCRdb's version includes in-frame clones alone and lacks a portion of them. The DNA gave D and trimming, while V, J and clone size come from that table. Here the sample spans under 300,000 clones, around 83% being singletons. V lost 7 bases and J lost 4; bases outside the gene matches: 11. CDR3 size: 15 residues. The germline gives CDR1 MDHEN, CDR2 SYDVKM. Sequencing was done on a sample of peripheral blood. This chain joins TRBV28 and TRBJ1-1, with 8 bases identical to TRBD1. The receptor was derived from a woman aged 18-35 years with acute or convalescent COVID-19. This CDR3 is CASIFIQGGLTEAFF. Written as DNA, the CDR3 is TGTGCCAGCATCTTTATACAGGGGGGACTCACTGAAGCTTTCTTT. Complete variable domain (other parts from reference TRBV28 and TRBJ1-1): DVKVTQSSRYLVKRTGEKVFLECVQDMDHENMFWYRQDPGLGLRLIYFSYDVKMKEKGDIPEGYSVSREKKERFSLILESASTNQTSMYLCASIFIQGGLTEAFFGQGTRLTVV.